These 19 T cell receptor beta chains came from one sample sequenced in a study of T cells of healthy individuals. TCRdb re-derived calls from the 5' RACE reads in MiXCR, one entry per CDR3 protein. The repertoire holds tens of thousands of distinct CDR3 sequences, with under 20% as singletons. These receptors were taken from a human donor in good health.

In this sample, this clonotype turned up a few times. The V and J genes are TRBV7-2 and TRBJ2-7, with 7 positions matching TRBD2. The CDR3 spans 16 residues. V shed 1 base and J 2 bases; nucleotides not matched to a gene: 8. Looked up from germline, CDR1 is SGHTA and CDR2 is FQGNSA. DNA of the CDR3: TGTGCCAGCAGCTTAGTTGGGCTAGCGGAAGCCTACGAGCAGTACTTC. Translated, it gives CASSLVGLAEAYEQYF.

This clonotype was counted between two and nine times. This chain connects TRBV7-6 to TRBJ2-1; D is unclear. Trimming removed 5 bases at V and 2 bases at J, with 7 bases between. This CDR3 has 13 residues. The germline CDR1 and CDR2 sequences are SGHVS and FNYEAQ. This CDR3 is CASSGAPYNEQFF. The CDR3 nucleotides read TGTGCCAGCAGCGGTGCCCCCTACAATGAGCAGTTCTTC.

The CDR3 sequence is CSAYRQGGDYGYTF. The CDR3, as DNA: TGCAGTGCTTACCGACAGGGGGGGGACTATGGCTACACCTTC. J is TRBJ1-2 and V is TRBV20-1, with 9 bases fitting TRBD1. The CDR3 has 14 amino acids. The V gene end was trimmed by 5 bases and the J gene end by 3 bases; junction bases not matched to a gene: 7. The V gene's germline CDR1 is DFQATT and CDR2 SNEGSKA (reference sequence).

This clonotype was seen at least ten times. The rearrangement uses TRBV20-1 and TRBJ2-5, with D unclear. Trimming removed 6 bases from V and 5 bases from J, with 19 bases in between. The germline V gene has CDR1 DFQATT and CDR2 SNEGSKA (reference sequence). The CDR3 is 14 amino acids. CDR3 coding DNA: TGCAGTGCCAGGCATCAGGTTGGGATGGAGACCCAGTACTTC. Its protein is CSARHQVGMETQYF.

This clonotype was recorded many times. This chain links TRBV10-3 with TRBJ2-7, with a possible D match to TRBD1 (5 bases). This CDR3 has 15 residues. V lost 3 bases to trimming and J lost 4 bases, with 16 bases between them. Germline V gene data show CDR1 as ENHRY and CDR2 as SYGVKD. This CDR3 is CAISDRDRQSYEQYF. CDR3 DNA sequence: TGTGCCATCAGTGATAGGGATCGACAGTCGTACGAGCAGTACTTC.

This clonotype was counted a single time. The chain links TRBV24-1 to TRBJ1-5; unclear D gene. CDR3 length equals 15 residues. CDR1 KGHDR and CDR2 SFDVKD come from the germline V gene. V was clipped by 6 bases and J by 2 bases, with 13 bases between them. As DNA, the CDR3 is TGTGCCACCAGTCCCGGCGGGGAAGGCAATCAGCCCCAGCATTTT. Translating it yields CATSPGGEGNQPQHF.

V and J are TRBV5-1 and TRBJ2-3; TRBD1 is a possible D gene (6 bases). With 0 bases removed from V and 1 base from J, the gap between germline ends came to 12 bases. Germline CDR1 and CDR2: SGHRS and YFSETQ. The CDR3 contains 16 residues. This chain's CDR3 is CASSLGVQGGTDTQYF. Here the CDR3 DNA reads TGCGCCAGCAGCTTGGGGGTACAGGGCGGCACAGATACGCAGTATTTT.

This clonotype came up many times. The rearrangement links TRBV12-3 or TRBV12-4 to TRBJ2-2; TRBD1 might be the D (6 bases). Between the trimmed V and J ends, which lost 3 bases and 4 bases, there was a span of 12 bases. The length of the CDR3 is 15 residues. The CDR3 protein is CASSFVQGRTGELFF. Here the CDR3 DNA reads TGTGCCAGCAGTTTCGTACAGGGCCGCACCGGGGAGCTGTTTTTT.

The chain combines TRBV11-2 with TRBJ1-2, with a weak D call TRBD1 (5 bases). CDR1 is SGHAT and CDR2 is FQNNGV in the germline V gene. V lost 5 bases and J lost 1, with 11 bases in between. The CDR3 covers 14 residues. This CDR3 is CASSLGPLNYGYTF. The CDR3 DNA reads as TGTGCCAGCAGCCTGGGACCGCTTAACTATGGCTACACCTTC.

The chain has TRBV20-1 and TRBJ2-4; D possibly uses TRBD1 or TRBD2 (6 bases each). The CDR3 covers 16 residues. The V end lost 0 bases, the J end lost 6 bases, and 18 bases lay between the germline ends. CDR1 DFQATT and CDR2 SNEGSKA come from the germline V gene (reference sequence). CDR3 region: CSARDPGARIGNIQYF. CDR3 nucleotides: TGCAGTGCTAGAGATCCGGGGGCCAGGATAGGAAACATTCAGTACTTC.

The chain carries TRBV6-6 and TRBJ2-3, with TRBD1 identical over 9 bases. Germline lookup yields CDR1 MNHNY and CDR2 SVGAGI (reference sequence). The CDR3 totals 15 residues. V lost 6 bases, J lost 4 bases, and 8 bases stayed unmatched. The CDR3 loop is CASSLGQGMADTQYF. The CDR3 DNA reads as TGTGCCAGCAGCCTGGGACAGGGAATGGCAGATACGCAGTATTTT.

This clonotype was seen a few times. The chain has TRBV3-1 and TRBJ2-7, with 8 positions matching TRBD2. CDR1 is LGHDT and CDR2 is YNNKEL in the germline V gene (reference sequence). The V segment lost 1 base and the J segment 4 bases; nucleotides outside the gene matches: 3. CDR3 length: 14 amino acids. CDR3 nucleotide sequence: TGTGCCAGCAGCCAAGGGACTAGCTCGTACGAGCAGTACTTC. It codes for CASSQGTSSYEQYF.

The chain has TRBV29-1 and TRBJ2-7, with TRBD1 matching 11 bases. The CDR3 extends over 14 amino acids. With V trimmed by 6 bases and J by 5 bases, 9 bases remained unmatched. The germline V gene has CDR1 SQVTM and CDR2 ANQGSEA. For the CDR3, the DNA is TGCAGCGTCGGAAACGGACAGGGGGCGGACGAGCAGTACTTC. Protein: CSVGNGQGADEQYF.

The chain employs TRBV29-1 and TRBJ2-2; the match to TRBD2 covers 8 bases. The CDR3 length is 15 residues. V lost 4 bases and J lost 7; bases outside the gene matches: 11. CDR1 is SQVTM and CDR2 is ANQGSEA in the germline V gene. The CDR3 spells CSVVDGRAGIGELFF. The CDR3 DNA reads as TGCAGCGTTGTCGACGGGAGGGCCGGGATCGGGGAGCTGTTTTTT.

This clonotype was seen many times. The CDR3 region has the DNA TGTGCCTGGAGTGACAGGGGTGGGACCACTGAAGCTTTCTTT. Translation: CAWSDRGGTTEAFF. V gene TRBV30 combines with J gene TRBJ1-1; TRBD1 matches 7 bases. V shed 1 base, J shed 4 bases, and the junction held 6 bases outside the gene matches. Germline-derived CDR1 and CDR2 are GTSNPN and SVGIG (reference sequence). CDR3 length equals 14 residues.

There are a few counts of this clonotype. V gene TRBV14 combines with J gene TRBJ2-1; TRBD1 agrees at 7 bases. CDR3 length equals 13 residues. Looked up from germline, CDR1 is SGHDN and CDR2 is FVKESK. The V gene end was trimmed by 5 bases and the J gene end by 7 bases; junction bases not matched to a gene: 5. CDR3: CASSARQGNEQFF. The DNA of the CDR3 is TGTGCCAGCAGCGCCCGACAGGGTAATGAGCAGTTCTTC.

This clonotype was observed at least ten times. The CDR3 is CASSPSYSAYEQYF. The CDR3 DNA reads as TGTGCCAGCAGCCCCTCTTACTCCGCCTACGAGCAGTACTTC. The J gene is TRBJ2-7, the V gene TRBV14; D not certain. The V end was cut by 4 bases, the J end by 2 bases, with 12 bases between. Germline CDR1 and CDR2: SGHDN and FVKESK. The CDR3 has 14 residues.

The sample holds many counts of this clonotype. The chain joins TRBV25-1 to TRBJ2-5; possibly TRBD2 for D (5 bases). This CDR3 spans 15 amino acids. The V end lost 2 bases, the J end lost 4 bases, and 14 bases lay between the germline ends. The germline gives CDR1 MGHDK, CDR2 SYGVNS. The CDR3 region is CASSETGFWGETQYF. In DNA, the CDR3 is TGTGCCAGCAGTGAAACGGGGTTTTGGGGAGAGACCCAGTACTTC.

The CDR3 DNA sequence: TGTGCCAGCAGTCCAGACAGGGTCCACGAGCAGTACTTC. Its protein is CASSPDRVHEQYF. The V call is TRBV28, the J call TRBJ2-7; 7 bases match TRBD1. With 5 bases clipped from V and 5 bases from J, the junction kept 6 bases outside the gene matches. The germline V gene encodes CDR1 MDHEN and CDR2 SYDVKM. The CDR3 loop spans 13 amino acids.